This TCR beta chain was recovered during a study of cytomegalovirus exposure and HLA in healthy donors. The PCR contained 60 Vbeta and 13 Jbeta primers. The assay was immunoSEQ multiplex PCR, and TCRdb's table has in-frame clones only and misses some. This table lists 150,000 to 200,000 clones. The specimen was PBMCs. The TCR was taken from a woman aged 55-69 years in good health and CMV-seronegative.

This CDR3 is CAWSLGGTGELFF. The CDR3 DNA reads as TGTGCCTGGAGCCTGGGGGGAACCGGGGAGCTGTTTTTT. The chain joins TRBV30 to TRBJ2-2; possible D gene TRBD2, 6 bases. V was cut by 3 bases and J by 5 bases, with 10 bases left in between. The CDR3 contains 13 residues. CDR1 GTSNPN and CDR2 SVGIG come from the germline V gene (reference sequence).